This T cell receptor beta chain originates from a study of breast tumors, draining lymph nodes, adjacent tissues. General study results and limits: Most tumor T cells seemingly derive from lymph node, then expand in tumor.

Turning to this clonotype: Antigen unknown. One end of the junction fails to match germline, which may point to a read error.

The CDR3 extends over 15 amino acids. TCRdb processed the multiplex PCR reads anew with MiXCR; each CDR3 protein has one entry. The top ten hold about 8.4% of the sample, which has roughly 70,000 distinct CDR3 sequences, approximately 40% seen once. The chain employs TRBV12-3 or TRBV12-4 and TRBJ1-6, with 8 bases lining up with TRBD1. The source material was breast tumor tissue. This receptor was identified in a female donor with breast cancer. Some clones in this sample may be carry-over from other donors' samples. The CDR3 DNA follows: TGTGTCAGCAGTTCTCGGACAGGGAGTAATTCACCCCTCCACTTT. Its translation: CVSSSRTGSNSPLHF.